This is a list of T cell receptor beta chains from one sample in a study of blood T cells in healthy people across ages. TCRdb reprocessed the 5' RACE reads via MiXCR and lists one record per CDR3 protein. The data contain roughly 1.5 million distinct CDR3 sequences, 35% to 45% of them singletons. Sequencing input: blood. The source of these receptors is a woman between 18 and 29 years old in good health. CDR3s include the opening cysteine and the closing phenylalanine or tryptophan. The D gene is left open where the match is weak. Some rows have no size entry. The others give once, few or many, or a class for an expanded clone.

D gene: NA
J gene: TRBJ2-1
clone size: NA
CDR3 length: 11
V gene: TRBV10-1
CDR3 DNA: TGCGCCAGGGGGGACTACAATGAGCAGTTCTTC
CDR3 protein: CARGDYNEQFF

D gene: NA
J gene: TRBJ2-1
clone size: NA
CDR3 length: 15
V gene: TRBV6-5
CDR3 DNA: TGTGCCAGCAGATTCGAGGGTAACTCCTACAATGAGCAGTTCTTC
CDR3 protein: CASRFEGNSYNEQFF

D gene: NA
J gene: TRBJ1-2
clone size: few
CDR3 length: 15
V gene: TRBV7-9
CDR3 DNA: TGTGCCAGCAGCTTAGTTCCGACAGGCGGGAGGGGCTACACCTTC
CDR3 protein: CASSLVPTGGRGYTF

D gene: NA
J gene: TRBJ2-5
clone size: NA
CDR3 length: 18
V gene: TRBV24-1
CDR3 DNA: TGTGCCACCAGTTCCTTGACTGGCGGAGGTGTTGCCCAAGAGACCCAGTACTTC
CDR3 protein: CATSSLTGGGVAQETQYF

D gene: TRBD1
J gene: TRBJ1-2
clone size: few
CDR3 length: 15
V gene: TRBV12-3/TRBV12-4
CDR3 DNA: TGTGCCAGCAGTTCAACGGGACAGGGGGCGAGAGGCTACACCTTC
CDR3 protein: CASSSTGQGARGYTF

D gene: NA
J gene: TRBJ1-2
clone size: NA
CDR3 length: 14
V gene: TRBV6-5
CDR3 DNA: TGTGCCAGCAGCTCGGACCCGACTCCCCATGGCTACACCTTC
CDR3 protein: CASSSDPTPHGYTF

D gene: TRBD2
J gene: TRBJ2-3
clone size: NA
CDR3 length: 15
V gene: TRBV9
CDR3 DNA: TGTGCCAGCAGCCCCAGGCGGGGGTACGCAGATACGCAGTATTTT
CDR3 protein: CASSPRRGYADTQYF

D gene: TRBD1
J gene: TRBJ2-1
clone size: NA
CDR3 length: 17
V gene: TRBV9
CDR3 DNA: TGTGCCAGCAGCGCGAAACCTCCCGGGACAGGGGGTAATGAGCAGTTCTTC
CDR3 protein: CASSAKPPGTGGNEQFF

D gene: NA
J gene: TRBJ2-1
clone size: NA
CDR3 length: 14
V gene: TRBV20-1
CDR3 DNA: TGCAGTGCTAGTTGGTGGGAGGCCTACAATAAGCAGTTCTTC
CDR3 protein: CSASWWEAYNKQFF

D gene: NA
J gene: TRBJ1-6
clone size: NA
CDR3 length: 16
V gene: TRBV20-1
CDR3 DNA: TGCAGTGCTAGAGAGGCGATACAGGGAGGGTTTTCACCCCTCCACTTT
CDR3 protein: CSAREAIQGGFSPLHF

D gene: TRBD1
J gene: TRBJ1-5
clone size: NA
CDR3 length: 17
V gene: TRBV6-1
CDR3 DNA: TGTGCCAGCAGTGCCGGGGGCCGCGGGACAGGGTATCAGCCCCAGCATTTT
CDR3 protein: CASSAGGRGTGYQPQHF

D gene: NA
J gene: TRBJ1-2
clone size: NA
CDR3 length: 13
V gene: TRBV6-2/TRBV6-3
CDR3 DNA: TGTGCCAGCAGTGACTCTTGGGAGAATGGCTACACCTTC
CDR3 protein: CASSDSWENGYTF

D gene: NA
J gene: TRBJ2-7
clone size: NA
CDR3 length: 13
V gene: TRBV6-6
CDR3 DNA: TGTGCCAGCAGTGACTCCTCGGGCTACGAGCAGTACTTC
CDR3 protein: CASSDSSGYEQYF

D gene: TRBD2
J gene: TRBJ2-3
clone size: NA
CDR3 length: 13
V gene: TRBV25-1
CDR3 DNA: TGTGCCAGCAGTGCGGGGGGACGCGATACGCAGTATTTT
CDR3 protein: CASSAGGRDTQYF

D gene: NA
J gene: TRBJ1-5
clone size: NA
CDR3 length: 15
V gene: TRBV12-3/TRBV12-4
CDR3 DNA: TGTGCCAGCAGTGTCGAGACATATAGCAATCAGCCCCAGCATTTT
CDR3 protein: CASSVETYSNQPQHF

D gene: NA
J gene: TRBJ1-1
clone size: NA
CDR3 length: 16
V gene: TRBV7-2
CDR3 DNA: TGTGCCAGCAGCAAGTGGGCAGGGGTCCGGAACACTGAAGCTTTCTTT
CDR3 protein: CASSKWAGVRNTEAFF

D gene: NA
J gene: TRBJ2-5
clone size: NA
CDR3 length: 13
V gene: TRBV6-6
CDR3 DNA: TGTGCCAGCAGAAGGGGGGGAAGGAATGAGCAGTACTTC
CDR3 protein: CASRRGGRNEQYF

D gene: NA
J gene: TRBJ1-4
clone size: NA
CDR3 length: 16
V gene: TRBV11-2
CDR3 DNA: TGTGCCAGCAGCTTAAGGCTCGGGGGCAAGGGTGAAAAACTGTTTTTT
CDR3 protein: CASSLRLGGKGEKLFF

D gene: NA
J gene: TRBJ2-5
clone size: NA
CDR3 length: 13
V gene: TRBV9
CDR3 DNA: TGTGCCAGCAGCGTAGGCCGGCCAGAGACCCAGTACTTC
CDR3 protein: CASSVGRPETQYF

D gene: NA
J gene: TRBJ2-1
clone size: NA
CDR3 length: 14
V gene: TRBV18
CDR3 DNA: TGTGCCAGCTCACCCGTGGGGGGTTTCAATGAGCAGTTCTTC
CDR3 protein: CASSPVGGFNEQFF

D gene: TRBD2
J gene: TRBJ2-2
clone size: NA
CDR3 length: 18
V gene: TRBV7-3
CDR3 DNA: TGTGCCAGCAGCTTACCCAGAGGGACTAGCGGGACTACCGGGGAGCTGTTTTTT
CDR3 protein: CASSLPRGTSGTTGELFF

D gene: TRBD2
J gene: TRBJ2-3
clone size: NA
CDR3 length: 15
V gene: TRBV12-3/TRBV12-4
CDR3 DNA: TGTGCCAGCAGTCCCCGACTAGTGGGAGGGGATACGCAGTATTTT
CDR3 protein: CASSPRLVGGDTQYF

D gene: TRBD2
J gene: TRBJ2-3
clone size: NA
CDR3 length: 14
V gene: TRBV2
CDR3 DNA: TGTGCCAGCGGGGGACTAGATCGCACAGATACGCAGTATTTT
CDR3 protein: CASGGLDRTDTQYF

D gene: NA
J gene: TRBJ1-2
clone size: once
CDR3 length: 12
V gene: TRBV7-2
CDR3 DNA: TGTGCCAGCAGCCGTCGGGAGGAAGGCTACACCTTC
CDR3 protein: CASSRREEGYTF

D gene: NA
J gene: TRBJ2-5
clone size: few
CDR3 length: 13
V gene: TRBV10-3
CDR3 DNA: TGTGCCGCCCGGGATCCCGAGTGGGAGACCCAGTACTTC
CDR3 protein: CAARDPEWETQYF

D gene: NA
J gene: TRBJ1-2
clone size: NA
CDR3 length: 15
V gene: TRBV2
CDR3 DNA: TGTGCCAGCACGAACAGGGCTTTGGCTAACTATGGCTACACCTTC
CDR3 protein: CASTNRALANYGYTF

D gene: NA
J gene: TRBJ1-2
clone size: NA
CDR3 length: 15
V gene: TRBV20-1
CDR3 DNA: TGCAGTGCTAGTGGGGCAGGGCGGTTGAACTATGGCTACACCTTC
CDR3 protein: CSASGAGRLNYGYTF

D gene: TRBD1
J gene: TRBJ2-3
clone size: NA
CDR3 length: 14
V gene: TRBV5-1
CDR3 DNA: TGCGCCAGTGGCCAGGGACAGTACACAGATACGCAGTATTTT
CDR3 protein: CASGQGQYTDTQYF

D gene: NA
J gene: TRBJ1-2
clone size: NA
CDR3 length: 13
V gene: TRBV6-5
CDR3 DNA: TGTGCCAGCAGTGACGTGATGGGCAATGGCTACACCTTC
CDR3 protein: CASSDVMGNGYTF

D gene: TRBD1
J gene: TRBJ1-2
clone size: NA
CDR3 length: 16
V gene: TRBV7-2
CDR3 DNA: TGTGCCAGCAGCCCAACCCCGGACAGGGCTTATAATGGCTACACCTTC
CDR3 protein: CASSPTPDRAYNGYTF

D gene: NA
J gene: TRBJ1-5
clone size: NA
CDR3 length: 15
V gene: TRBV12-3/TRBV12-4
CDR3 DNA: TGTGCCAGCAGTTCGAGGGCTGATGGCAAACAGCCCCAGCATTTT
CDR3 protein: CASSSRADGKQPQHF

D gene: TRBD1
J gene: TRBJ1-4
clone size: NA
CDR3 length: 14
V gene: TRBV12-3/TRBV12-4
CDR3 DNA: TGTGCCAGCAGTTTACAGGGGGTTTCTGAAAAACTGTTTTTT
CDR3 protein: CASSLQGVSEKLFF

D gene: NA
J gene: TRBJ2-5
clone size: once
CDR3 length: 14
V gene: TRBV7-9
CDR3 DNA: TGTGCCAGCAGCAGCGTCGAGTCCCAAGAGACCCAGTACTTC
CDR3 protein: CASSSVESQETQYF

D gene: TRBD1
J gene: TRBJ1-1
clone size: NA
CDR3 length: 12
V gene: TRBV10-3
CDR3 DNA: TGTGCCATCGGGGACAGGCGGACTGAAGCTTTCTTT
CDR3 protein: CAIGDRRTEAFF

D gene: TRBD1
J gene: TRBJ1-2
clone size: NA
CDR3 length: 13
V gene: TRBV7-9
CDR3 DNA: TGTGCCAGCAGCGAGTTACAGGGGAATGGCTACACCTTC
CDR3 protein: CASSELQGNGYTF

D gene: NA
J gene: TRBJ2-7
clone size: NA
CDR3 length: 14
V gene: TRBV21-1
CDR3 DNA: TGTGCCAGCAGCAAAGGACAGGGCTACAATGAGCAGTACTTC
CDR3 protein: CASSKGQGYNEQYF

D gene: NA
J gene: TRBJ2-7
clone size: NA
CDR3 length: 15
V gene: TRBV28
CDR3 DNA: TGTGCCAGCAGTTCTTATAAGGGGGGCAAGGACGAGCAGTACTTC
CDR3 protein: CASSSYKGGKDEQYF

D gene: NA
J gene: TRBJ2-6
clone size: few
CDR3 length: 14
V gene: TRBV2
CDR3 DNA: TGTGCCAGCAAAGAGAACCCCGGGGCCAACGTCCTGACTTTC
CDR3 protein: CASKENPGANVLTF

D gene: NA
J gene: TRBJ2-7
clone size: NA
CDR3 length: 13
V gene: TRBV12-3/TRBV12-4
CDR3 DNA: TGTGCCAGCAGTGAGCGGAACTACAATGAGCAGTACTTC
CDR3 protein: CASSERNYNEQYF

D gene: TRBD1
J gene: TRBJ1-5
clone size: few
CDR3 length: 14
V gene: TRBV2
CDR3 DNA: TGTGCCAGCAGACTGCCGGACAGGCATCAGCCCCAGCATTTT
CDR3 protein: CASRLPDRHQPQHF

D gene: TRBD1
J gene: TRBJ1-2
clone size: NA
CDR3 length: 14
V gene: TRBV12-3/TRBV12-4
CDR3 DNA: TGTGCCAGCAGTTTGAGGGACAGCAGTTATGGCTACGCCTTC
CDR3 protein: CASSLRDSSYGYAF

D gene: TRBD2
J gene: TRBJ2-1
clone size: once
CDR3 length: 14
V gene: TRBV10-3
CDR3 DNA: TGTGCCATCAGTGAGGTAGCGGGAGGCGATGAGCAGTTCTTC
CDR3 protein: CAISEVAGGDEQFF

D gene: TRBD2
J gene: TRBJ2-7
clone size: once
CDR3 length: 15
V gene: TRBV9
CDR3 DNA: TGTGCGAGCAGCATTAGCGGGGACCCTTACAATGAGCAGTACTTC
CDR3 protein: CASSISGDPYNEQYF

D gene: NA
J gene: TRBJ2-2
clone size: few
CDR3 length: 12
V gene: TRBV12-3/TRBV12-4
CDR3 DNA: TGTGCCAGCAGTTTAAGGGTCGGGGAGCTGTTTTTT
CDR3 protein: CASSLRVGELFF

D gene: NA
J gene: TRBJ2-7
clone size: few
CDR3 length: 14
V gene: TRBV3-1
CDR3 DNA: TGTGCCAGCAGCCAAGGGCTCTATTCCTACGAGCAGTACTTC
CDR3 protein: CASSQGLYSYEQYF

D gene: TRBD2
J gene: TRBJ2-7
clone size: few
CDR3 length: 17
V gene: TRBV4-2
CDR3 DNA: TGTGCCAGCAGCCAAGACCCCCGGACTAGCCTAAGGAATGAGCAGTACTTC
CDR3 protein: CASSQDPRTSLRNEQYF

D gene: NA
J gene: TRBJ1-6
clone size: NA
CDR3 length: 14
V gene: TRBV27
CDR3 DNA: TGTGCCAGCAGTTTATCGACAGGTTATTCACCCCTCCACTTT
CDR3 protein: CASSLSTGYSPLHF

D gene: NA
J gene: TRBJ1-2
clone size: NA
CDR3 length: 13
V gene: TRBV12-3/TRBV12-4
CDR3 DNA: TGTGCCAGCAGTTCCTCCGACCACTATGGCTACACCTTC
CDR3 protein: CASSSSDHYGYTF

D gene: NA
J gene: TRBJ1-1
clone size: NA
CDR3 length: 14
V gene: TRBV25-1
CDR3 DNA: TGTGCCAGCAGTGAACCGGGGCTGAACACTGAAGCTTTCTTT
CDR3 protein: CASSEPGLNTEAFF

D gene: NA
J gene: TRBJ2-7
clone size: NA
CDR3 length: 14
V gene: TRBV5-1
CDR3 DNA: TGCGCCAGCAGCTTGGCCGGAGGGATCTACGAGCTGTACTTC
CDR3 protein: CASSLAGGIYELYF